The rows below give T cell receptor beta chains drawn from one sample of a study of blood T cells in healthy people across ages. A single record per CDR3 protein comes from TCRdb applying MiXCR to the 5' RACE reads. The data show 730,000 or so distinct CDR3 sequences, around 46% seen once. Sequences were obtained from blood. The receptor set was obtained from a woman aged 55-75 years in good health. The CDR3 runs from the conserved cysteine through the conserved F or W. The D gene is left open where the match is weak. Clone size appears in some rows only: once, few, many, or a class for an expanded clone.

D: -
J: TRBJ1-4
V: TRBV28
size: few
DNA: TGTGCCAGCAGTTCAACGGGACTGATTAATGAAAAACTGTTTTTT
CDR3: CASSSTGLINEKLFF

D: TRBD1
J: TRBJ1-4
V: TRBV12-3/TRBV12-4
size: -
DNA: TGTGCCAGCAGTTTTGCAGGGGGTCCTAATGAAAAACTGTTTTTT
CDR3: CASSFAGGPNEKLFF

D: -
J: TRBJ1-3
V: TRBV6-2/TRBV6-3
size: -
DNA: TGTGCCAGCAGAGATGACGGAAAAAACACCATATATTTT
CDR3: CASRDDGKNTIYF

D: -
J: TRBJ2-2
V: TRBV6-1
size: -
DNA: TGTGCCAGCAGCCTCGAAGGGGCCCTGAACACCGGGGAGCTGTTTTTT
CDR3: CASSLEGALNTGELFF

D: -
J: TRBJ1-2
V: TRBV20-1
size: -
DNA: TGCAGTGCTAGACAGGGACGCTATGGCTACACCTTC
CDR3: CSARQGRYGYTF

D: TRBD2
J: TRBJ2-1
V: TRBV6-2/TRBV6-3
size: few
DNA: TGTGCCAGCAGTTACATTGGACTAGCGGGAGATGAGCAGTTCTTC
CDR3: CASSYIGLAGDEQFF

D: -
J: TRBJ2-1
V: TRBV27
size: once
DNA: TGTGCCAGCAGTTCGTACAGGGAGCAGTTCTTC
CDR3: CASSSYREQFF

D: TRBD2
J: TRBJ2-3
V: TRBV12-3/TRBV12-4
size: -
DNA: TGTGCCAGCAGTGCCCGAGCGGGGACAGATACGCAGTATTTT
CDR3: CASSARAGTDTQYF

D: -
J: TRBJ2-1
V: TRBV10-3
size: few
DNA: TGTGCCATCCGGGACCCCAACCCCAACAATGAGCAGTTCTTC
CDR3: CAIRDPNPNNEQFF

D: -
J: TRBJ2-6
V: TRBV7-9
size: few
DNA: TGTGCCAGCAGCGCTCTTGCCCAAGTCCTGACTTTC
CDR3: CASSALAQVLTF

D: -
J: TRBJ1-5
V: TRBV12-3/TRBV12-4
size: -
DNA: TGTGCCAGCAGTTTCGGCAGCCAACCCGATCAGCCCCAGCATTTT
CDR3: CASSFGSQPDQPQHF

D: TRBD2
J: TRBJ2-1
V: TRBV6-6
size: -
DNA: TGTGCCAGCAGCTCGACTAGCGGGGCCCACAATGAGCAGTTCTTC
CDR3: CASSSTSGAHNEQFF

D: -
J: TRBJ1-1
V: TRBV28
size: -
DNA: TGTGCCAGCAGTTTCAAGGTCGAGCAGACAGAAGCTTTCTTT
CDR3: CASSFKVEQTEAFF

D: -
J: TRBJ2-4
V: TRBV12-3/TRBV12-4
size: -
DNA: TGTGCCAGCAGTTTCGGGGGACCGCTAAACATTCAGTACTTC
CDR3: CASSFGGPLNIQYF

D: -
J: TRBJ1-2
V: TRBV29-1
size: -
DNA: TGCAGCGCTGCCCAGACGGGAAGCAACTATGGCTACACCTTC
CDR3: CSAAQTGSNYGYTF

D: -
J: TRBJ2-3
V: TRBV21-1
size: few
DNA: TGTGCCAGCAGCTCCCTCAGGGCAGATACGCAGTATTTT
CDR3: CASSSLRADTQYF

D: -
J: TRBJ2-7
V: TRBV29-1
size: many
DNA: TGCAGCGGGACAGACTTTACCTACGAGCAGTACTTC
CDR3: CSGTDFTYEQYF

D: -
J: TRBJ1-2
V: TRBV3-1
size: -
DNA: TGTGCCGGCAGCCAAGATCAAGGGGTTTGGGGACCCTATGGCTACACCTTC
CDR3: CAGSQDQGVWGPYGYTF

D: -
J: TRBJ2-3
V: TRBV5-1
size: -
DNA: TGCGCCAGCAGCGTGGTGGAAGGGTGGACAGATACGCAGTATTTT
CDR3: CASSVVEGWTDTQYF

D: TRBD2
J: TRBJ2-7
V: TRBV20-1
size: -
DNA: TGCAGTGCTTCCGGACTAGCGGCGTACTACGAGCAGTACTTC
CDR3: CSASGLAAYYEQYF

D: -
J: TRBJ2-5
V: TRBV9
size: -
DNA: TGTGCCAGCAGCGTAGCTCCGAGCCTCCATGGAGAGACCCAGTACTTC
CDR3: CASSVAPSLHGETQYF

D: -
J: TRBJ2-7
V: TRBV18
size: -
DNA: TGTGCCAGCTCACCACAGGGCGCGGGTTCGGCGGGCGAGCAGTACTTC
CDR3: CASSPQGAGSAGEQYF

D: -
J: TRBJ1-6
V: TRBV7-2
size: -
DNA: TGTGCCAGCAGCGCCGTAGGGGGATATAATTCACCCCTCCACTTT
CDR3: CASSAVGGYNSPLHF

D: TRBD1
J: TRBJ2-1
V: TRBV24-1
size: -
DNA: TGTGCCACCAGTGATGGACAGGCCAACGACAATGAGCAGTTCTTC
CDR3: CATSDGQANDNEQFF

D: TRBD2
J: TRBJ2-5
V: TRBV7-3
size: -
DNA: TGTGCCAGCAGCCGAGGACTAGCGGGGAAAAACGGGCAGTACTTC
CDR3: CASSRGLAGKNGQYF

D: -
J: TRBJ2-6
V: TRBV25-1
size: -
DNA: TGTGCCAGCAGTGAATGGTCCAACGTCCTGACTTTC
CDR3: CASSEWSNVLTF

D: -
J: TRBJ1-5
V: TRBV30
size: -
DNA: TGTGCCTGGAGTGCAGGGAGTGGCAATCAGCCCCAGCATTTT
CDR3: CAWSAGSGNQPQHF

D: -
J: TRBJ2-7
V: TRBV24-1
size: few
DNA: TGTGCCACCAGTGATTACCGGGGGTTGCCTTGGAACGAGCAGTACTTC
CDR3: CATSDYRGLPWNEQYF

D: -
J: TRBJ2-6
V: TRBV27
size: -
DNA: TGTGCCAGCAGTGTAGGTGGGGCCAACGTCCTGACTTTC
CDR3: CASSVGGANVLTF

D: -
J: TRBJ1-3
V: TRBV11-2
size: -
DNA: TGTGCCAGCAGCACCGGGACATCAAACACCATATATTTT
CDR3: CASSTGTSNTIYF

D: -
J: TRBJ2-1
V: TRBV4-2
size: -
DNA: TGTGCCAGCAGCCAAGATGAGACTAGAACGAATGAGCAGTTCTTC
CDR3: CASSQDETRTNEQFF

D: -
J: TRBJ2-6
V: TRBV5-1
size: -
DNA: TGCGCCAGCAGCGCCGGACAGACCTCTGGGGCCAACGTCCTGACTTTC
CDR3: CASSAGQTSGANVLTF

D: TRBD1
J: TRBJ2-5
V: TRBV20-1
size: few
DNA: TGCAGTGCTAGTCACCAGGACAGGGGAGAGACCCAGTACTTC
CDR3: CSASHQDRGETQYF

D: -
J: TRBJ2-3
V: TRBV3-1
size: once
DNA: TGTGCCAGCAGCCAAGTGACAGCAACTAGCACAGATACGCAGTATTTT
CDR3: CASSQVTATSTDTQYF

D: -
J: TRBJ2-7
V: TRBV16
size: few
DNA: TGTGCCAGCAGCCAATTTGGGGAGACCTACGAGCAGTACTTC
CDR3: CASSQFGETYEQYF

D: -
J: TRBJ2-1
V: TRBV11-3
size: few
DNA: TGTGCCAGCAGCTCGGACCGAGACCAGTTCTTC
CDR3: CASSSDRDQFF

D: -
J: TRBJ1-1
V: TRBV7-2
size: -
DNA: TGTGCCAGCAGCTCCAGGGTGCCCACTGAAGCTTTCTTT
CDR3: CASSSRVPTEAFF

D: TRBD2
J: TRBJ2-5
V: TRBV7-9
size: few
DNA: TGTGCCAGCAGCTTAGGACTAGCGGAACACCAAGAGACCCAGTACTTC
CDR3: CASSLGLAEHQETQYF

D: TRBD2
J: TRBJ2-7
V: TRBV3-1
size: -
DNA: TGTGCCAGCAGCCAAGAGGGACTAGCGGGGACCGAGCAGTACTTC
CDR3: CASSQEGLAGTEQYF

D: -
J: TRBJ1-6
V: TRBV28
size: -
DNA: TGTGCCATCCCTGAGAAGGGGGAATCCTATAATTCACCCCTCCACTTT
CDR3: CAIPEKGESYNSPLHF

D: -
J: TRBJ1-2
V: TRBV12-3/TRBV12-4
size: few
DNA: TGTGCCAGCAGTAGGGGGTCTGGCTACACCTTC
CDR3: CASSRGSGYTF

D: -
J: TRBJ1-2
V: TRBV9
size: few
DNA: TGTGCCAGCAGCGTAGCTATGGCAGGGACGTATGGCTACACCTTC
CDR3: CASSVAMAGTYGYTF

D: -
J: TRBJ2-1
V: TRBV7-2
size: -
DNA: TGTGCCAGCAGCTTAGAGGGATATGAGCAGTTCTTC
CDR3: CASSLEGYEQFF

D: TRBD2
J: TRBJ2-1
V: TRBV7-8
size: few
DNA: TGTGCCAGCAGCCTACCCAGACTAGCGGGAGCTTTGGAGCAGTTCTTC
CDR3: CASSLPRLAGALEQFF